This TCR beta chain was sequenced for a study of shared clonotypes between healthy human individuals. Turning to the study itself: CD4 naive cells filled three plates per donor, CD4 memory three, CD8 naive two and CD8 memory one.

The test was conducted at deep level. TCRdb's table, derived via immunoSEQ multiplex PCR, lists solely in-frame clones and lacks some. Altogether about 2.2 million clones are present, roughly 93% being singletons, with the ten largest covering around 1.7%. Study results and limitations: For naive CD4 cells, 5% to 6.5% of clonotypes were shared across four donors.

CDR1 and CDR2 (germline): MDHEN, SYDVKM. This CDR3 is built from 14 residues. J gave up 1 base and V 4 bases, and 2 bases lay outside the gene matches. This clone was seen once. Its cognate antigen is unknown. Other DNA sequences in the same sample also yield this CDR3. Naive CD8 isolation took CD45RO-negative cells positively selected for CCR7 and excluded terminally differentiated effector memory CD45RA+ cells. All the donors were Caucasian adults who lived in Nashville, Tennessee. The rearrangement links TRBV28 to TRBJ2-7; 9 nucleotides align to TRBD1. The origin of this receptor is a man between 18 and 35 years old in good health. Some clones in this sample may be carry-over from other donors' samples. The sample consisted of naive CD8+ T cells from PBMCs. The CDR3 here is CASSSTGGSYEQYF. The CDR3 DNA follows: TGTGCCAGCAGTTCGACAGGGGGATCCTACGAGCAGTACTTC.